This T cell receptor (beta chain) was captured in a study of OX40 agonist ivuxolimab in advanced cancers. Points from the study as a whole: Averaging showed that CD8+ T cells had more expanded clones than CD4+ did. The study found among the lowest clonal expansion in partial responders at 0.1-3.0 mg/kg.

This clone occurred once. Antigen unknown. Germline assignment: CDR1 MNHEY and CDR2 SVGAGI. J gave up 2 bases and V 9 bases, and 7 bases lay outside the gene matches. The CDR3 has 14 residues. Blood specimens came from baseline, cycle 4 day 1, and cycle 7 day 1. TCRdb's copy holds only in-frame clones and misses some; the assay was immunoSEQ multiplex PCR. The data contain more than 90,000 clones, just under 85% of them singletons. Sample: CD4+ or CD8+ T cells sorted from blood, taken in a trial of the OX40 agonist ivuxolimab. This TCR was sampled from an adult with an advanced solid tumor such as melanoma, head and neck, liver or kidney cancer. The gene calls are TRBV6-5 and TRBJ2-3, with 8 bases that match TRBD1. The CDR3 DNA sequence: TGTGCCAGTACCCCGGGACAGGTCACAGATACGCAGTATTTT. The encoded protein is CASTPGQVTDTQYF.